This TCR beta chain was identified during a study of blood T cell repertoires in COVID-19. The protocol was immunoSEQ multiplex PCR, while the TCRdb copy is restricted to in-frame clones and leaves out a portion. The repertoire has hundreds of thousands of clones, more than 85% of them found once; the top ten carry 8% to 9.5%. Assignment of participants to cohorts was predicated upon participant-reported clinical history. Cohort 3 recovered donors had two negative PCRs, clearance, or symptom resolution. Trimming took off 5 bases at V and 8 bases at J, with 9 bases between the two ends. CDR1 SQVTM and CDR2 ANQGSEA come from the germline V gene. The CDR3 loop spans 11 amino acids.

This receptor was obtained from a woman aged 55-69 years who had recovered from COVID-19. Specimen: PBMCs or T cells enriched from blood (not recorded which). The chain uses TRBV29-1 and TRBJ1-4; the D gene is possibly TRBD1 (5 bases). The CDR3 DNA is TGCAGCGTTTACCGGACAGAAAAACTGTTTTTT. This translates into CSVYRTEKLFF.